Described below is a single TCR beta chain sequence and its context. The antigen is undetermined. Analysis merged second doses at about 4 or about 12 weeks. The data originate from a study of T cell responses to AZD1222 COVID-19 vaccine. Only in-frame clones appear in the TCRdb table, and some are missing; sequencing was by immunoSEQ multiplex PCR. Here the sample spans tens of thousands of clones, just over 90% being singletons. Study conclusions and caveats: Donor demographics were predominantly white British with a female majority; clonal diversity may be underestimated. Compared with day 0, the breadth and depth of the Spike-specific TCR repertoire rose significantly after two doses of AZD1222. Just 5 to 7 people given AZD1222 tested seropositive at baseline.

Sample: peripheral blood, taken 28 days after the second AZD1222 dose. The TCR was taken from an adult who received the AZD1222 COVID-19 vaccine.

The CDR3 protein is CASSSKVGLSTEAFF. CDR3 nucleotides: TGCGCCAGCAGTAGTAAGGTCGGGCTTAGCACTGAAGCTTTCTTT. This rearrangement joins TRBV5-1 to TRBJ1-1; D remains ambiguous. The CDR3 spans 15 residues. Trimming removed 5 bases from V and 4 bases from J, with 18 bases in between. CDR1 is SGHRS, CDR2 YFSETQ, per germline.